This entry concerns a single T cell receptor beta chain. The sample is drawn from a study of siplizumab effects on memory and regulatory T cells. Profiling relied on immunoSEQ multiplex PCR, and the TCRdb table lists in-frame clones only, not all of them. The table shows about 52,000 clones, with approximately 97% occurring only once. V gave up 2 bases and J gave up 4 bases; unmatched junction bases: 5. Looked up from germline, CDR1 is SGHNT and CDR2 is YYREEE (reference sequence). The CDR3 spans 16 residues. Unstimulated subsets comprising naive, memory, effector memory and TEMRA cells were sequenced in a few donor pairs.

This receptor was identified in a human donor in good health. The V and J genes are TRBV5-4 and TRBJ2-1; 11 bases match TRBD2. The sequenced sample consisted of naive CD4+ T cells sorted from blood. The CDR3 is CASSLPGTSGYNEQFF. The CDR3 bases are TGTGCCAGCAGCTTACCCGGGACTAGCGGTTACAATGAGCAGTTCTTC. Combining the CDR3 with reference TRBV5-4 and TRBJ2-1 gives the whole variable domain ETGVTQSPTHLIKTRGQQVTLRCSSQSGHNTVSWYQQALGQGPQFIFQYYREEENGRGNFPPRFSGLQFPNYSSELNVNALELDDSALYLCASSLPGTSGYNEQFFGPGTRLTVL.